This T cell receptor (beta chain) was recorded in a study of blood T cell repertoires in COVID-19 (TCRdb year 2020). The study in broad terms: Samples covering the acute and convalescent phases of COVID-19 were provided by collaborators in the United States, Italy and Spain. The prospective study material was composed of cDNA or gDNA derived from T cells, B-cell-depleted T cells, or PBMCs. Subjects who had been exposed to COVID-19, were actively infected with it, or had recovered from it provided the deeply sampled blood TCRbeta repertoires that made up the dataset. The repertoires were released in a freely available public database meant as a resource for research on the immune response to SARS-CoV-2. The samples were drawn from two sources: the first 160 participants of the ongoing ImmuneRACE study, and 1,000 to 1,500 subjects contributed by 6 global collaborators. The sample metadata nearly always contained a de-identified subject ID, COVID-19 status, age in years and sex. Where available, HLA class I and class II types were obtained from metadata supplied by the sample provider rather than from assay-based typing.

Each collaborating institution followed its own protocols to collect whole blood in K2EDTA tubes. For TCRbeta analysis, collaborators shipped samples in one of three forms: frozen whole blood, isolated PBMCs, or DNA extracted from either of those sample types. TCRbeta CDR3 regions were amplified from genomic DNA using the immunoSEQ Assay, a bias-controlled multiplex PCR. As for the authors' bioinformatics: Nucleated cell counts per sample were estimated from amplification of reference gene primers within the assay. To quantify the absolute abundance of each unique TCRbeta CDR3 rearrangement, sequence reads were collapsed and filtered. For each sample, productive Simpson clonality was calculated as the square root of Simpson's diversity index over productive rearrangements. What TCRdb holds here is the immuneACCESS table cut down to in-frame rearrangements. Part of the clones is not present; checked against another copy, under half of the missing clones reflect an unresolved V gene, and the others are unexplained. The V and J calls and clone size are taken from that table; D and trimming were inferred from the DNA. The sample contains around 130,000 clones, about 87% of them found a single time. The ten largest clonotypes hold approximately 11% of the sample.

V gives up 2 bases and J gives up 3 bases, and the segment between their germline ends measures 10 bases. The germline V gene encodes CDR1 LGHNA and CDR2 YNFKEQ. The CDR3 numbers 14 residues from cysteine through phenylalanine. Only the CDR3 DNA is retained, 42 bases long and in frame from the first base. A remark on this clone: It lacks a known antigen. Base qualities are missing; no much larger clone stands one base away.

Here is what the overall study found, with its caveats: Clinical and demographic metadata were provided uncurated, with the amount varying by source and participant.

Sequenced material: peripheral blood. The chain employs TRBV4-2 and TRBJ1-2; matching of 5 bases hints at TRBD1 as the D gene. This TCR came from an elderly woman with acute or convalescent COVID-19. The bases are TGTGCCAGCAGCCAACCAGGGATTGACTATGGCTACACCTTC. Its product reads: CASSQPGIDYGYTF.